The clone carrying this T cell receptor beta chain was picked up one time. Per the authors' pipeline: It was from reference gene primer amplification that nucleated cell counts were estimated. Generated by immunoSEQ multiplex PCR, the TCRdb table keeps only in-frame clones and is missing some. V and J calls and clone size follow that table, whereas D and trimming were derived from the DNA. The sample yields some 150,000 clones, approximately 90% seen once. These data originate in a study of blood T cell repertoires in COVID-19. Study as a whole: From the United States, Italy and Spain came samples of acute and convalescent COVID-19.

The CDR3 runs 12 residues. With 4 bases removed from V and 5 bases from J, the gap between germline ends came to 7 bases. CDR1 and CDR2 (germline): MNHEY, SVGAGI. Material: peripheral blood. The V call is TRBV6-5, the J call TRBJ2-3; possible D gene TRBD2, 6 bases. The receptor was isolated from a human donor in a cohort sampled during active COVID-19. CDR3 sequence (DNA): TGTGCCAGCAGTTCGGGAGTAGATACGCAGTATTTT. Protein sequence: CASSSGVDTQYF.